A selection of T cell receptor beta chains follows, all from one sample in a study of human T cells and chemical hapten exposure. TCRdb itself ran the RACE reads through MiXCR, one entry per CDR3 protein. The data show around 380,000 distinct CDR3 sequences, about 4.8% seen once. This material consisted of whole blood, taken in connection with sensitization to the hapten diphenylcyclopropenone (DPC). The receptors come from a woman in her fifties or sixties with alopecia areata. Some clones in this sample may be carry-over from other donors' samples. CDR3s include the opening cysteine and the closing phenylalanine or tryptophan. The D gene is left open where the match is weak. Some rows have no size entry. The others give once, few or many, or a class for an expanded clone.

>many|TRBJ1-3|TRBV7-2|.
CASSLRGTGNTIYF
TGTGCCAGCAGCTTAAGGGGCACTGGAAACACCATATATTTT
>many|TRBJ2-1|TRBV7-2|TRBD2
CASSPLLSGDEQFF
TGTGCCAGCAGCCCACTTCTTAGCGGGGATGAGCAGTTCTTC
>many|TRBJ1-4|TRBV25-1|.
CASGATEVREKLFF
TGTGCCAGCGGGGCGACAGAGGTCCGTGAAAAACTGTTTTTT
>few|TRBJ2-3|TRBV20-1|.
CSALDPTWADTQYF
TGCAGTGCCCTTGACCCTACCTGGGCAGATACGCAGTATTTT
>many|TRBJ2-3|TRBV11-1|TRBD2
CASSSRTSAADTQYF
TGTGCCAGCAGCTCCAGAACTAGCGCCGCAGATACGCAGTATTTT
>many|TRBJ1-6|TRBV5-1|.
CASSLITSGTGSPLHF
TGCGCCAGCAGCTTGATTACCTCAGGGACCGGTTCACCCCTCCACTTT
>many|TRBJ2-1|TRBV28|.
CASTPSQGRAYNEQFF
TGTGCCAGCACCCCCTCGCAGGGGAGGGCCTACAATGAGCAGTTCTTC
>many|TRBJ2-7|TRBV18|.
CASSPGGYYEQYF
TGTGCCAGCTCACCAGGGGGCTACTACGAGCAGTACTTC
>many|TRBJ1-2|TRBV7-2|.
CASSLSHAPTGGYTF
TGTGCCAGCAGCTTATCACATGCCCCAACCGGAGGCTACACCTTC
>.|TRBJ2-5|TRBV6-6|.
CASSYSISTYSETQYF
TGTGCCAGCAGTTACTCAATCTCAACTTATTCAGAGACCCAGTACTTC
>many|TRBJ1-1|TRBV7-9|.
CASSLGPRAGTEAFF
TGTGCCAGCAGCTTAGGCCCCAGGGCAGGGACTGAAGCTTTCTTT
>.|TRBJ1-1|TRBV14|TRBD1
CASSQVSGTGAFF
TGTGCCAGCAGCCAAGTATCCGGGACAGGGGCTTTCTTT
>many|TRBJ1-1|TRBV15|.
CATSSDSWTEAFF
TGTGCCACCAGCAGTGACTCTTGGACTGAAGCTTTCTTT
>many|TRBJ2-7|TRBV6-6|.
CASRAGAGGEQYF
TGTGCCAGCAGAGCCGGGGCCGGGGGCGAGCAGTACTTC
>few|TRBJ2-3|TRBV28|TRBD2
CASSDMGLAGGDTQYF
TGTGCCAGCAGCGATATGGGACTAGCGGGAGGAGATACGCAGTATTTT
>many|TRBJ1-1|TRBV3-1|.
CASSPGGGDDEAFF
TGTGCCAGCAGCCCAGGTGGGGGAGACGATGAAGCTTTCTTT
>many|TRBJ1-6|TRBV6-5|.
CATKQWRTGDSPLHF
TGTGCCACCAAACAATGGCGGACGGGTGATTCACCCCTCCACTTT
>many|TRBJ1-6|TRBV6-5|TRBD1
CASKEGGTGDSPLHF
TGTGCCAGCAAGGAAGGCGGGACAGGGGATTCACCCCTCCACTTT
>many|TRBJ2-7|TRBV29-1|.
CSVGTGPYEQYF
TGCAGCGTGGGCACAGGGCCCTACGAGCAGTACTTC
>few|TRBJ2-7|TRBV14|.
CASSAGGGPYEQYF
TGTGCCAGCAGCGCAGGGGGGGGTCCCTACGAGCAGTACTTC
>many|TRBJ2-7|TRBV2|.
CASSVQGLNEQYF
TGTGCCAGCAGTGTGCAGGGCCTCAACGAGCAGTACTTC
>many|TRBJ1-1|TRBV12-3/TRBV12-4|.
CASSFGGLTEAFF
TGTGCCAGCAGTTTCGGGGGCCTCACTGAAGCTTTCTTT
>many|TRBJ2-5|TRBV6-5|.
CASSSPGTSQYF
TGTGCCAGCAGTTCCCCCGGTACGAGCCAGTACTTC
>many|TRBJ2-6|TRBV14|.
CASSQFVARGPGANVLTF
TGTGCCAGCAGCCAATTCGTGGCGCGAGGACCTGGGGCCAACGTCCTGACTTTC
>.|TRBJ2-3|TRBV29-1|.
CSALRDPSTDTQYF
TGCAGCGCCCTTCGCGACCCTAGCACAGATACGCAGTATTTT
>.|TRBJ1-5|TRBV28|.
CASSFAQGVNQPQHF
TGTGCCAGCAGTTTCGCACAGGGAGTCAATCAGCCCCAGCATTTT
>.|TRBJ1-5|TRBV2|TRBD1
CASRVDRGDNQPQHF
TGTGCCAGCAGGGTAGACAGGGGTGACAATCAGCCCCAGCATTTT
>many|TRBJ1-4|TRBV27|.
CASSLTAATNEKLFF
TGTGCCAGCAGTTTAACCGCAGCAACTAATGAAAAACTGTTTTTT
>many|TRBJ2-1|TRBV7-2|.
CASSLTENEQFF
TGTGCCAGCAGCTTAACGGAGAATGAGCAGTTCTTC
>many|TRBJ2-1|TRBV7-2|.
CASSLISSYNEQFF
TGTGCCAGCAGCTTAATTAGTTCTTACAATGAGCAGTTCTTC
>.|TRBJ1-6|TRBV2|TRBD1
CASRKARDSNSPLHF
TGTGCCAGCAGGAAAGCCCGGGACAGTAATTCACCCCTCCACTTT
>many|TRBJ1-2|TRBV12-3/TRBV12-4|.
CASSAGTRTHYGYTF
TGTGCCAGCAGTGCCGGGACAAGGACACACTATGGCTACACCTTC
>many|TRBJ2-1|TRBV15|TRBD2
CATSRDRLAVYNEQFF
TGTGCCACCAGCAGAGATAGGCTAGCGGTGTACAATGAGCAGTTCTTC
>.|TRBJ2-3|TRBV10-3|TRBD2
CAISGRPSGEDTQYF
TGTGCCATCAGTGGCCGCCCTAGCGGGGAGGATACGCAGTATTTT
>few|TRBJ1-1|TRBV27|.
CASYLGPNTEAFF
TGTGCCAGCTACCTAGGACCCAACACTGAAGCTTTCTTT
>many|TRBJ2-2|TRBV11-2|.
CASSPGYIRELFF
TGTGCCAGCAGCCCTGGGTATATTCGGGAGCTGTTTTTT
>many|TRBJ2-5|TRBV28|.
CAAMTDRLQETQYF
TGTGCCGCTATGACCGACAGGCTCCAAGAGACCCAGTACTTC
>few|TRBJ2-2|TRBV29-1|.
CSAGPTGTAGELFF
TGCAGCGCCGGGCCGACAGGGACTGCCGGGGAGCTGTTTTTT
>many|TRBJ2-7|TRBV28|TRBD2
CASSLPASGRIGAEQYF
TGTGCCAGCAGTTTACCGGCTAGCGGGAGAATAGGTGCCGAGCAGTACTTC
>many|TRBJ2-3|TRBV14|.
CASSQDQGITDTQYF
TGTGCCAGCAGCCAAGATCAGGGGATAACAGATACGCAGTATTTT
>.|TRBJ1-1|TRBV27|TRBD1
CASSLTTGAEAFF
TGTGCCAGCAGTTTAACGACAGGGGCCGAAGCTTTCTTT
>few|TRBJ2-6|TRBV28|.
CASSSPRLSGANVLTF
TGTGCCAGCAGTTCTCCGAGGCTCTCTGGGGCCAACGTCCTGACTTTC
>many|TRBJ2-5|TRBV29-1|.
CSVGQYQETQYF
TGCAGCGTTGGCCAGTACCAAGAGACCCAGTACTTC
>many|TRBJ2-3|TRBV7-8|TRBD1
CASSRQGADTQYF
TGTGCCAGCAGTCGCCAGGGGGCAGATACGCAGTATTTT
>.|TRBJ1-2|TRBV5-1|.
CASSRWTDDNYGYTF
TGCGCCAGCAGCCGCTGGACGGATGATAACTATGGCTACACCTTC